Following are 18 T cell receptor beta chains from one sample sequenced in a study of shared clonotypes between healthy human individuals. Method: immunoSEQ multiplex PCR; TCRdb's copy keeps in-frame clones and lacks some. The table has over 400,000 clones, around 73% seen once. Sample: PBMCs. Every receptor here comes from a woman in her thirties or forties in good health. Some clones in this sample may be carry-over from other donors' samples.

The chain recombines TRBV6-5 with TRBJ2-5; 9 bases agree with TRBD1. Germline CDR1 MNHEY, CDR2 SVGAGI. V trimming: 5 bases; J trimming: 5 bases; junction bases outside the gene matches: 9. The CDR3 runs to 15 residues. The CDR3 spells CASSQETGGGETQYF. The CDR3 DNA sequence: TGTGCCAGCAGTCAGGAGACAGGGGGTGGCGAGACCCAGTACTTC.

The rearrangement uses TRBV30 and TRBJ2-2; D ambiguous. The CDR3 spans 15 residues. The V gene's germline CDR1 is GTSNPN and CDR2 SVGIG (reference sequence). The germline V and J ends were trimmed by 0 bases and 3 bases, with 11 bases remaining between them. The CDR3 DNA reads TGTGCCTGGAGTGTACTAACTACCTACACCGGGGAGCTGTTTTTT. It is translated as CAWSVLTTYTGELFF.

Concerning this clone: A far bigger clonotype differs at one base, so this is likely a read error. This chain uses TRBV28 with TRBJ1-2; D uncertain. This CDR3 has 12 amino acids. The V gene's germline CDR1 is MDHEN and CDR2 SYDVKM. The CDR3, as DNA: TGTGCCAGCAGTTACAATCCGGATGGCTACGCCTTC. The encoded protein is CASSYNPDGYAF.

The sample holds one count of this clone. The chain uses TRBV10-1 and TRBJ2-5, with a weak D call TRBD2 (5 bases). V lost 4 bases, J lost 5 bases, and 11 bases lay in between. The CDR3 runs 13 residues. Germline values: CDR1 WNHNN, CDR2 SYGVQD (reference sequence). In nucleotides, the CDR3 is TGCGCCAGCAGTGCGGCTAGCTCCGAGACCCAGTACTTC. Translated: CASSAASSETQYF.

The rearrangement uses TRBV28 and TRBJ2-7; D not certain. Trimming removed 4 bases at V and 5 bases at J, with 12 bases between. The CDR3 covers 13 residues. Germline V gene lookup returns CDR1 MDHEN and CDR2 SYDVKM. This CDR3 reads CASSSLGPHEQYF. CDR3 DNA: TGTGCCAGCAGTTCGCTAGGCCCCCACGAGCAGTACTTC.

This chain connects TRBV28 to TRBJ2-1; tentative D call: TRBD1 (6 bases). With 7 bases removed from V and 3 bases from J, the gap between germline ends came to 13 bases. Germline CDR1 reads MDHEN; CDR2 reads SYDVKM. This CDR3 region has 14 residues. DNA of the CDR3: TGTGCCAGCATAGCAGGGACAAACTACAATGAGCAGTTCTTC. This sequence encodes CASIAGTNYNEQFF.

The CDR3: CAWSVMTADQPQHF. The CDR3 region has the DNA TGTGCCTGGAGTGTGATGACGGCGGATCAGCCCCAGCATTTT. The gene calls are TRBV30 and TRBJ1-5; D gene ambiguous. V gave up 0 bases and J gave up 5 bases, with 11 bases separating them. Germline CDR1 and CDR2: GTSNPN and SVGIG (reference sequence). The CDR3 covers 14 residues.

The rearrangement links TRBV4-3 to TRBJ2-3; the D gene is possibly TRBD2 (5 bases). The CDR3 totals 15 residues. The germline V gene has CDR1 LGHNA and CDR2 YSLEER. The V and J ends lost 1 base and 0 bases respectively, with 8 bases between them. CDR3 loop: CASSQAGRSTDTQYF. The CDR3 coding sequence is TGCGCCAGCAGCCAAGCGGGAAGAAGCACAGATACGCAGTATTTT.

The chain uses TRBV5-1 and TRBJ2-7; a weak D match, TRBD1 (5 bases). V was cut by 2 bases and J by 0 bases, with 9 bases left in between. The CDR3 is 14 amino acids. CDR1 SGHRS and CDR2 YFSETQ come from the germline V gene. This CDR3 reads CASSLQVASYEQYF. DNA of the CDR3: TGCGCCAGCAGCTTACAGGTTGCCTCCTACGAGCAGTACTTC.

This clone has a handful of counts. The chain couples TRBV2 to TRBJ1-5; D possibly corresponds to TRBD1 (5 bases). With 5 bases removed from V and 6 bases from J, the gap between germline ends came to 8 bases. The CDR3 sequence is 12 residues long. Germline CDR1 SNHLY, CDR2 FYNNEI. CDR3: CASSQGAQPQHF. The DNA for the CDR3 is TGTGCCAGCAGTCAGGGAGCTCAGCCCCAGCATTTT.

The V gene is TRBV19, the J gene TRBJ2-2; D may match TRBD1 or TRBD2 (5 bases each). V was clipped by 5 bases and J by 4 bases, with 11 bases between them. The CDR3 covers 14 residues. Germline CDR1 is LNHDA and CDR2 is SQIVND (reference sequence). The CDR3 region has the DNA TGTGCCAGTAGTCCGCGAGGGGTCACCGGGGAGCTGTTTTTT. The encoded protein is CASSPRGVTGELFF.

V is TRBV7-3 and J is TRBJ2-5, with D possibly TRBD2 on 6 matching bases. V was trimmed by 2 bases and J by 2 bases, leaving 12 bases between them. The germline V gene encodes CDR1 SGHTA and CDR2 FQGTGA. CDR3 length equals 15 residues. CDR3 DNA sequence: TGTGCCAGCAGCTTAGAGGCGGGACCTCAAGAGACCCAGTACTTC. Amino acids: CASSLEAGPQETQYF.

This clone was recorded only once. V gene TRBV7-6 combines with J gene TRBJ2-1; tentative D call: TRBD2 (5 bases). The V gene's germline CDR1 is SGHVS and CDR2 FNYEAQ. The V end lost 2 bases, the J end lost 0 bases, and 23 bases lay between the germline ends. The CDR3 runs 20 residues. CDR3 bases: TGTGCCAGCAGCTTAAATCTTAGATTCCCCCTGAGGGACTCCTACAATGAGCAGTTCTTC. Its protein product is CASSLNLRFPLRDSYNEQFF. The full variable domain, completed using reference TRBV7-6 and TRBJ2-1, is GAGVSQSPRYKVTKRGQDVALRCDPISGHVSLYWYRQALGQGPEFLTYFNYEAQQDKSGLPNDRFSAERPEGSISTLTIQRTEQRDSAMYRCASSLNLRFPLRDSYNEQFFGPGTRLTVL.

The V call is TRBV7-9, the J call TRBJ2-7; 7 nucleotides agree with TRBD2. Losses at the gene ends were 8 bases for V and 3 bases for J; bases not matched to a gene: 4. CDR3 length: 12 amino acids. Germline V gives CDR1 SEHNR, CDR2 FQNEAQ (reference sequence). The CDR3 DNA reads as TGTGCCAGCGGACTAGGGAACTACGAGCAGTACTTC. It specifies CASGLGNYEQYF.

The chain couples TRBV7-9 to TRBJ2-1; D is undetermined. CDR3 length: 17 residues. Germline assignment: CDR1 SEHNR and CDR2 FQNEAQ (reference sequence). V lost 2 bases and J lost 3, with 17 bases in between. The CDR3: CASSLKQHSLFYNEQFF. CDR3 DNA: TGTGCCAGCAGCTTAAAGCAGCACAGTCTATTCTACAATGAGCAGTTCTTC.

About this clone: Given a much more abundant clone one base away, this may be a read error. Other DNA sequences in the sample encode the same CDR3. The chain uses TRBV19 and TRBJ2-5; TRBD2 is a possible D gene (6 bases). This CDR3 is built from 13 residues. Between the trimmed V and J ends, which lost 6 bases and 2 bases, there was a span of 10 bases. CDR1 and CDR2 from the germline V gene are LNHDA and SQIVND (reference sequence). This CDR3 reads CASRPGGQETQYF. CDR3 nucleotide sequence: TGTGCCAGTAGACCTGGGGGGCAAGAGACCCAGTACTTC.

The chain couples TRBV7-3 to TRBJ1-2; the D gene is possibly TRBD1 (6 bases). The germline V gene has CDR1 SGHTA and CDR2 FQGTGA. V lost 3 bases and J lost 8, with 13 bases in between. There are 13 residues in the CDR3. CDR3 coding DNA: TGTGCCAGCAGCTTCTCGGGGGCGGAGGGCTACACCTTC. As protein: CASSFSGAEGYTF.

This clone was counted a few times. The chain links TRBV30 to TRBJ1-2; D gene uncertain. The V and J ends lost 5 bases and 0 bases respectively, with 4 bases between them. This CDR3 spans 11 amino acids. The V gene's germline CDR1 is GTSNPN and CDR2 SVGIG (reference sequence). The DNA of the CDR3 is TGTGCCTGGGGGACTAACTATGGCTACACCTTC. This gives the protein CAWGTNYGYTF.